This TCR beta chain was profiled in a study of a mutant IDH1 vaccine in newly diagnosed glioma. Study-level information: Vaccination followed radiotherapy alone by 4-6 weeks, or accompanied temozolomide cycles. Most patients had radiochemotherapy with temozolomide before enrollment; others had one alone. General study points: Of all patients, around 93% showed vaccine-induced immune responses. Pseudoprogression apparently tracked independently of changes in top peripheral T cell clonotypes.

Assay used: immunoSEQ multiplex PCR; TCRdb lists only in-frame clones, some missing. The sample shows roughly 30,000 clones, roughly 80% of them seen only once. This sample's time point: week 23, last vaccination. The vaccine gave 300 ug of a 20-mer mutant IDH1 peptide subcutaneously per dose. The CDR3 spans 15 residues. V lost 0 bases and J lost 0, with 11 bases in between. The germline V gene encodes CDR1 GTSNPN and CDR2 SVGIG (reference sequence). Details on this clone: Its antigen is currently unknown.

This sequence originates from a woman in her 30s with glioma. Here the sequenced sample was PBMCs, taken from a glioma patient whose treatment included an IDH1 peptide vaccine. V gene TRBV30 combines with J gene TRBJ1-1; D is uncertain. The CDR3, as DNA: TGTGCCTGGAGTGTAGGTCAGCCTATGAACACTGAAGCTTTCTTT. This codes for CAWSVGQPMNTEAFF.